The clone carrying this T cell receptor (beta chain) has just a few counts. The data originate from a study of response to subunit inactivated influenza vaccine. TCRdb re-analysed the RT-PCR reads in MiXCR, keeping a single row per CDR3 protein. The data contain a few hundred thousand distinct CDR3 sequences, 14% of them singletons. Germline V gene sequence: CDR1 SGHAT, CDR2 FQNNGV. V was pared by 1 base and J by 1 base, with 13 bases between. This CDR3 is built from 16 residues. This chain joins TRBV11-2 and TRBJ1-1, with D perhaps matching TRBD1 (6 bases). Material: PBMCs from blood, obtained 11 to 12 days after vaccination. This TCR derives from a man in his forties or fifties who received an inactivated influenza vaccine. In nucleotides, the CDR3 is TGTGCCAGCAGCTTAGGGGAGGGGGTGCGGAACACTGAAGCTTTCTTT. This encodes CASSLGEGVRNTEAFF.